The 5 T cell receptor beta chains below come from one sample, sequenced in a study of shared clonotypes between healthy human individuals. CD45RO-negative, CCR7-positively selected cells formed the naive CD8 fraction, excluding terminally differentiated effector memory CD45RA+ cells. Method: immunoSEQ multiplex PCR; TCRdb's copy keeps in-frame clones and lacks some. The sample includes more than 550,000 clones, around 90% seen only once; the top ten take 24%. Sequences were obtained from naive CD8+ T cells sorted from blood. All receptors derive from a man under 40 in good health.

The rearrangement joins TRBV30 to TRBJ2-7; D is unclear. V was pared by 2 bases and J by 2 bases, with 13 bases between. The germline V gene has CDR1 GTSNPN and CDR2 SVGIG (reference sequence). CDR3 size: 14 residues. This CDR3 reads CAWSPKAGTYEQYF. The CDR3 nucleotides are TGTGCCTGGAGTCCAAAGGCTGGCACCTACGAGCAGTACTTC.

J is TRBJ2-5 and V is TRBV11-2; possible D gene TRBD2, 5 bases. The CDR3 extends over 13 amino acids. The V and J ends lost 5 bases and 4 bases respectively, with 11 bases between them. CDR1 and CDR2 from the germline V gene are SGHAT and FQNNGV. The CDR3 loop is CASSGRGPETQYF. CDR3 coding DNA: TGTGCCAGCAGCGGACGGGGTCCAGAGACCCAGTACTTC.

This chain joins TRBV5-7 and TRBJ2-5; a possible D gene is TRBD2 (5 bases). TRBV5-7 is recorded as an ORF, its role being uncertain. This CDR3 region has 13 residues. V was clipped by 0 bases and J by 5 bases, with 8 bases between them. The CDR3 DNA follows: TGTGCCAGCAGCTTGGGAGGCGGGGAGACCCAGTACTTC. It encodes CASSLGGGETQYF.

The chain recombines TRBV6-5 with TRBJ2-1; a weak D match, TRBD2 (5 bases). The germline V gene has CDR1 MNHEY and CDR2 SVGAGI. Trimming took off 4 bases at V and 8 bases at J, with 15 bases between the two ends. This CDR3 has 14 amino acids. The CDR3 loop reads CASSFSRGLDEQFF. CDR3 bases: TGTGCCAGCAGTTTCAGTAGAGGGTTGGATGAGCAGTTCTTC.

This chain links TRBV5-1 with TRBJ2-1, with D perhaps TRBD1 (6 bases). Looked up from germline, CDR1 is SGHRS and CDR2 is YFSETQ. V lost 4 bases to trimming and J lost 8 bases, with 16 bases between them. The CDR3 is 14 residues long. DNA for the CDR3: TGCGCCAGCAGCACCCGTACAGGGTGGCATGAGCAGTTCTTC. Amino acids: CASSTRTGWHEQFF.